Below are 19 T cell receptor beta chains sequenced from a single sample in a study of blood T cell repertoires in COVID-19. The table came from immunoSEQ multiplex PCR; TCRdb's copy has only in-frame clones and leaves some out. The data show 200,000 to 250,000 clones, around 90% seen once. Source material: PBMCs or T cells enriched from blood (not recorded which). The receptor set was obtained from a man under 40 who had been exposed to COVID-19.

The J gene is TRBJ1-1, the V gene TRBV19; the match to TRBD1 covers 10 bases. Germline-derived CDR1 and CDR2 are LNHDA and SQIVND (reference sequence). Germline trimming cut 5 bases from V and 5 bases from J; bases unmatched to any gene: 8. This CDR3 has 15 amino acids. Here the CDR3 reads CASSADRGPYTEAFF. The CDR3 bases are TGTGCCAGTAGTGCCGACAGGGGGCCATATACTGAAGCTTTCTTT.

CDR3 in amino acids: CASSFMALNTEAFF. The CDR3 bases are TGTGCCAGCAGTTTTATGGCCTTGAACACTGAAGCTTTCTTT. J is TRBJ1-1 and V is TRBV3-1 (or the pseudogene TRBV3-2), with D unclear. Trimming took 6 bases from V and 0 from J, leaving 11 bases between them. This CDR3 is 14 amino acids long. Per germline, CDR1 LGHDT and CDR2 YNNKEL (reference sequence).

V gene TRBV5-4 combines with J gene TRBJ1-6; D might be TRBD1 (6 bases). Germline values: CDR1 SGHNT, CDR2 YYREEE (reference sequence). This CDR3 has 16 amino acids. The V gene lost 1 base and the J gene lost 0 bases, with 8 bases spanning the gap. The CDR3 spells CASSLRGSSYNSPLHF. CDR3 coding DNA: TGTGCCAGCAGCTTGAGGGGGAGCTCCTATAATTCACCCCTCCACTTT.

The CDR3 DNA sequence: TGTGCCAGTAGTAAATCCTCCGGGACAGGGAACCACGAGCAGTACTTC. Its protein is CASSKSSGTGNHEQYF. This sequence joins TRBV19 and TRBJ2-7, with 9 positions matching TRBD1. CDR1 LNHDA and CDR2 SQIVND come from the germline V gene (reference sequence). V was clipped by 4 bases and J by 5 bases; unmatched bases: 12. The CDR3 extends over 16 amino acids.

V and J are TRBV28 and TRBJ2-3; the D is unclear. V lost 5 bases, J lost 4 bases, and 13 bases lay in between. The germline V gene has CDR1 MDHEN and CDR2 SYDVKM. The CDR3 totals 14 residues. CDR3 sequence (DNA): TGTGCCAGCAGTCCTCCCTTTTTTCCAGATACGCAGTATTTT. As protein: CASSPPFFPDTQYF.

The chain combines TRBV7-3 with TRBJ2-7; D may be TRBD2 (6 bases). Per germline, CDR1 SGHTA and CDR2 FQGTGA. The V end was cut by 3 bases, the J end by 0 bases, with 12 bases between. The CDR3 extends over 15 amino acids. For the CDR3, the DNA is TGTGCCAGCAGCTTGGGGGGAGGTATCTCCTACGAGCAGTACTTC. This gives the protein CASSLGGGISYEQYF. The full variable domain, completed using reference TRBV7-3 and TRBJ2-7, is GAGVSQTPSNKVTEKGKYVELRCDPISGHTALYWYRQSLGQGPEFLIYFQGTGAADDSGLPNDRFFAVRPEGSVSTLKIQRTERGDSAVYLCASSLGGGISYEQYFGPGTRLTVT.

The J gene is TRBJ1-2, the V gene TRBV5-1; D may be TRBD1 (6 bases). The CDR3 has 12 residues. The germline V gene encodes CDR1 SGHRS and CDR2 YFSETQ. Trimming removed 7 bases from V and 8 bases from J, with 15 bases in between. The CDR3 nucleotides read TGCGCCAGCCACCCGGACAGTCGGGGCTACACCTTC. Residues: CASHPDSRGYTF.

The chain is built from TRBV4-2 and TRBJ1-5, with 9 positions matching TRBD1. Germline-derived CDR1 and CDR2 are LGHNA and YNFKEQ. The CDR3 is made up of 15 amino acids. J gave up 6 bases and V 0 bases, and 3 bases lay outside the gene matches. The CDR3: CASSQDGQGSQPQHF. CDR3 DNA sequence: TGTGCCAGCAGCCAAGATGGACAGGGGAGTCAGCCCCAGCATTTT.

On this clone: One end of the junction does not line up with germline, which may come from a read error. The chain links TRBV7-9 to TRBJ2-7, with 9 positions matching TRBD1. Germline V CDR1 and CDR2: SEHNR, FQNEAQ (reference sequence). The CDR3 extends over 15 amino acids. The CDR3 DNA reads as TGTGCCAGCAGCACCTCCGGGACAGGGATCTACGAACAGTACTTC. Translating gives CASSTSGTGIYEQYF.

This chain links TRBV5-1 with TRBJ2-3, with D perhaps TRBD2 (6 bases). V was pared by 0 bases and J by 4 bases, with 9 bases between. Germline CDR1 and CDR2: SGHRS and YFSETQ. This CDR3 is built from 14 residues. CDR3 coding DNA: TGCGCCAGCAGCTTGGGAGGGGAGGCAGATACGCAGTATTTT. It codes for CASSLGGEADTQYF. Full variable domain (missing parts from reference TRBV5-1 and TRBJ2-3): KAGVTQTPRYLIKTRGQQVTLSCSPISGHRSVSWYQQTPGQGLQFLFEYFSETQRNKGNFPGRFSGRQFSNSRSEMNVSTLELGDSALYLCASSLGGEADTQYFGPGTRLTVL.

This chain links TRBV24-1 with TRBJ2-2; D not certain. The CDR3 runs 11 residues. Germline V gives CDR1 KGHDR, CDR2 SFDVKD. V shed 9 bases and J shed 3 bases, with 4 bases lying between them. CDR3 nucleotides: TGTGCCACCGGAGACACCGGGGAGCTGTTTTTT. Residues: CATGDTGELFF.

This clone appeared a single time. J is TRBJ1-2 and V is TRBV4-1, with no clear D. The CDR3 has 15 residues. Looked up from germline, CDR1 is MGHRA and CDR2 is YSYEKL. V was pared by 4 bases and J by 2 bases, with 14 bases between. The CDR3 loop is CASSPSRVRNYGYTF. The CDR3 nucleotides are TGCGCCAGCAGCCCCTCCCGGGTTAGGAACTATGGCTACACCTTC.

V gene TRBV5-5 combines with J gene TRBJ2-1; 10 bases are shared with TRBD2. Germline assignment: CDR1 SGHKS and CDR2 YYEKEE (reference sequence). After removal of 4 bases from V and 2 bases from J, the junction contained 6 bases not matched to a gene. The CDR3 contains 16 residues. The CDR3 nucleotides are TGTGCCAGCAGCATTAGCGGGGGGCCGACCTACAATGAGCAGTTCTTC. Its protein is CASSISGGPTYNEQFF.

V is TRBV4-1 and J is TRBJ1-4; TRBD1 matches at 9 bases. V trimming: 1 base; J trimming: 7 bases; junction bases outside the gene matches: 10. CDR3 size: 17 residues. Germline assignment: CDR1 MGHRA and CDR2 YSYEKL. The CDR3 spells CASSQAFGGTGSEKLFF. The CDR3 DNA reads as TGCGCCAGCAGCCAAGCCTTTGGGGGGACAGGGTCTGAAAAACTGTTTTTT.

The genes are TRBV6-2 or TRBV6-3 and TRBJ2-7, with 14 positions matching TRBD2. J lost 0 bases, V lost 5 bases, and 6 bases had no gene match. Germline loops: CDR1 MNHEY, CDR2 SVGEGT. The CDR3 consists of 17 residues. The CDR3 is CASSPLGLAGVSYEQYF. Here the CDR3 DNA reads TGTGCCAGCAGTCCGCTGGGACTAGCGGGGGTCTCCTACGAGCAGTACTTC.

The chain combines TRBV6-5 with TRBJ2-3; unclear D gene. CDR3 length equals 11 residues. Per the germline V gene, CDR1 is MNHEY and CDR2 is SVGAGI. V lost 3 bases, J lost 6 bases, and 4 bases lay in between. CDR3 nucleotides: TGTGCCAGCAGTTATCTTGATACGCAGTATTTT. This gives the protein CASSYLDTQYF.

V usage is TRBV9 and J usage is TRBJ2-1; 9 bases are shared with TRBD2. The V segment lost 6 bases and the J segment 7 bases; nucleotides outside the gene matches: 11. CDR1 and CDR2 (germline): SGDLS, YYNGEE. The CDR3 totals 15 residues. The CDR3 is CASTRGRGGRNEQFF. The CDR3, as DNA: TGTGCCAGCACCCGGGGGCGGGGGGGCCGAAATGAGCAGTTCTTC.

The V call is TRBV6-1, the J call TRBJ1-2, with a possible D match to TRBD1 (5 bases). CDR1 and CDR2 (germline): MNHNS, SASEGT. The CDR3 totals 18 residues. Trimming removed 1 base from V and 8 bases from J, with 26 bases in between. The CDR3 spells CASSEGGQGAPQEEGYTF. The CDR3 DNA sequence: TGTGCCAGCAGTGAAGGAGGCCAGGGCGCCCCTCAGGAAGAAGGCTACACCTTC.

This rearrangement joins TRBV6-1 to TRBJ2-1; 13 bases are shared with TRBD2. The CDR3 is 18 amino acids. Trimming at V came to 2 bases and at J to 9 bases, leaving 13 bases not matched to a gene. CDR1 and CDR2 (germline): MNHNS, SASEGT. In nucleotides, the CDR3 is TGTGCCAGCAGTGAATTTGGGACTAGCGGGGTCGAAGGGGGTGAGCAGTTCTTC. Protein product: CASSEFGTSGVEGGEQFF.